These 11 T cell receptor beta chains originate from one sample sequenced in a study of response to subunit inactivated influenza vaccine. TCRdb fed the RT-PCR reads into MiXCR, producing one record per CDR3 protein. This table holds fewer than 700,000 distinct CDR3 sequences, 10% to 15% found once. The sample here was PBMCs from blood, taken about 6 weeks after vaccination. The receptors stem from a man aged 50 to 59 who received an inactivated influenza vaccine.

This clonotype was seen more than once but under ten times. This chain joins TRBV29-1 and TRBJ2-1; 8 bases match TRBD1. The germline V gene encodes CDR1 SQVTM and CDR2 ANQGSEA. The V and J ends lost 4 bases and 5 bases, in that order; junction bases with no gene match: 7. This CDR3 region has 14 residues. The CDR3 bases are TGCAGCGTTGGGATGGGGACAGGAGACAATGAGCAGTTCTTC. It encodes CSVGMGTGDNEQFF.

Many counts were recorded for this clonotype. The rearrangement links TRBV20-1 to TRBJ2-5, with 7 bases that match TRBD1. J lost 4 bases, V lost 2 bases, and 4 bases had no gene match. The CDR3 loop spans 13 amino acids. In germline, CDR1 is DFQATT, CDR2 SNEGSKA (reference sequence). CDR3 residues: CSARKPGGETQYF. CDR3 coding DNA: TGCAGTGCTAGAAAACCAGGGGGAGAGACCCAGTACTTC.

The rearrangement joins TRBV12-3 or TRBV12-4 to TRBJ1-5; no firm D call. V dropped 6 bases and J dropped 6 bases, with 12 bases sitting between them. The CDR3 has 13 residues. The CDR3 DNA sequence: TGTGCCAGCAGACGGGATGGTAGTCAGCCCCAGCATTTT. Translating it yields CASRRDGSQPQHF.

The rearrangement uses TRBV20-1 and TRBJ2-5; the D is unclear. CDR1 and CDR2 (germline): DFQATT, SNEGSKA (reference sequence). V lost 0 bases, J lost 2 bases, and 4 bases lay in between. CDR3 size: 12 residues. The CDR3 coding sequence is TGCAGTGCTAGAGAGTTACAAGAGACCCAGTACTTC. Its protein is CSARELQETQYF.

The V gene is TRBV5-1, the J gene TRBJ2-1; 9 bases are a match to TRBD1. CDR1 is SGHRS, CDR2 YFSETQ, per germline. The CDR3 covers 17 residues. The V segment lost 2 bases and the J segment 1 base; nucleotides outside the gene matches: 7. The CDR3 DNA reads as TGCGCCAGCAGCTTAGTACAGGGGGCGCCGTCCTACAATGAGCAGTTCTTC. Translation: CASSLVQGAPSYNEQFF. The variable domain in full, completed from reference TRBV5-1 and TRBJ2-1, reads KAGVTQTPRYLIKTRGQQVTLSCSPISGHRSVSWYQQTPGQGLQFLFEYFSETQRNKGNFPGRFSGRQFSNSRSEMNVSTLELGDSALYLCASSLVQGAPSYNEQFFGPGTRLTVL.

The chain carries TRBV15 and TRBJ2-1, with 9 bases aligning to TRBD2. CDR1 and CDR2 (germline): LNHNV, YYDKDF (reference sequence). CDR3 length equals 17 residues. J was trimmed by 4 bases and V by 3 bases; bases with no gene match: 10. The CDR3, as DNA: TGTGCCACCAGCAGTGCCCTTGGGACTAGCTGGTACAATGAGCAGTTCTTC. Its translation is CATSSALGTSWYNEQFF.

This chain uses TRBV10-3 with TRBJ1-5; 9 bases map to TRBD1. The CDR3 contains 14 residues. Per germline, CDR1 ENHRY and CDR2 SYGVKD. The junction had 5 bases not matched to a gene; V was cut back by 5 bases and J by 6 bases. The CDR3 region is CAISPGTGTQPQHF. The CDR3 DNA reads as TGTGCCATCAGTCCTGGGACAGGGACTCAGCCCCAGCATTTT.

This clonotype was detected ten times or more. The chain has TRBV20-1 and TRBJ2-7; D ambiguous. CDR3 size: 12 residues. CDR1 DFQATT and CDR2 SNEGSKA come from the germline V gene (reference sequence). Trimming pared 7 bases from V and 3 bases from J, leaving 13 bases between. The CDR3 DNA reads TGCAGTGTGGGCAGTTCCTACTACGAGCAGTACTTC. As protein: CSVGSSYYEQYF.

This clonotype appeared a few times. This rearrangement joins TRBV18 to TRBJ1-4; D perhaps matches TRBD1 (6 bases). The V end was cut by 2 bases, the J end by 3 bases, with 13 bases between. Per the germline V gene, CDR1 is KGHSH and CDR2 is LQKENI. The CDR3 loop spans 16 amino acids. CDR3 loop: CASSPTGRKSNEKLFF. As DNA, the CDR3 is TGTGCCAGCTCACCAACAGGGAGAAAGTCTAATGAAAAACTGTTTTTT.

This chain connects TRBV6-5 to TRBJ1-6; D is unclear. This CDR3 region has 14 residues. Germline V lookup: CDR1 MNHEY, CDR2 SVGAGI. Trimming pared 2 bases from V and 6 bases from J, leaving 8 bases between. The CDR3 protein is CASSYVPINSPLHF. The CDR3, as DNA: TGTGCCAGCAGTTACGTACCGATTAATTCACCCCTCCACTTT.

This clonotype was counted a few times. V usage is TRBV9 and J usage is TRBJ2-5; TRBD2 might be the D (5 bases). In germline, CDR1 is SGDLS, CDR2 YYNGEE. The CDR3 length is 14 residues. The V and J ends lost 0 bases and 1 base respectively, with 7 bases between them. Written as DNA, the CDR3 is TGTGCCAGCAGCGTAGCTCGGGGCCAAGAGACCCAGTACTTC. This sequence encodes CASSVARGQETQYF.